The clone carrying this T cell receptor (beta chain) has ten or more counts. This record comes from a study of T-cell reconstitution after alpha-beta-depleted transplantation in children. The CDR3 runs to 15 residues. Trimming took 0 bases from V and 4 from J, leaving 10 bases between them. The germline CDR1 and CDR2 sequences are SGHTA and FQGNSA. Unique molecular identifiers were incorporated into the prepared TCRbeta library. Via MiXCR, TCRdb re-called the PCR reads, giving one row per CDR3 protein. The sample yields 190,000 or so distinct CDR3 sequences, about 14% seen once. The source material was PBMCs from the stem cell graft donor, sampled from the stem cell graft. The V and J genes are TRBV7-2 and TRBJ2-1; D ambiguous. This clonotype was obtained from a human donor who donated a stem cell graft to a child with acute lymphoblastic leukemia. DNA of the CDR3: TGTGCCAGCAGCTTAGCGCCGCTAGATTACAATGAGCAGTTCTTC. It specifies CASSLAPLDYNEQFF. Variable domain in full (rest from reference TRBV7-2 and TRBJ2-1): GAGVSQSPSNKVTEKGKDVELRCDPISGHTALYWYRQSLGQGLEFLIYFQGNSAPDKSGLPSDRFSAERTGGSVSTLTIQRTQQEDSAVYLCASSLAPLDYNEQFFGPGTRLTVL.